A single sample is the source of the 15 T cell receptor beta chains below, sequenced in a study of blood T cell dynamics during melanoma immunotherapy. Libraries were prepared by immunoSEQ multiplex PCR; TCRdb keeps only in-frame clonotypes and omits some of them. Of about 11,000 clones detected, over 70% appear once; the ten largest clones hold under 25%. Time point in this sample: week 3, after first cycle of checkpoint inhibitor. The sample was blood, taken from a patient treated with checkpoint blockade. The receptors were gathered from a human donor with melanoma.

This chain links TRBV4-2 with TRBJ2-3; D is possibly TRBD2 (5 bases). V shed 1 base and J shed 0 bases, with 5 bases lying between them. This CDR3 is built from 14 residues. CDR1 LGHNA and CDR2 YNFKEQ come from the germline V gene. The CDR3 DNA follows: TGTGCCAGCAGCCAAGGCGGGAGCACAGATACGCAGTATTTT. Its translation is CASSQGGSTDTQYF.

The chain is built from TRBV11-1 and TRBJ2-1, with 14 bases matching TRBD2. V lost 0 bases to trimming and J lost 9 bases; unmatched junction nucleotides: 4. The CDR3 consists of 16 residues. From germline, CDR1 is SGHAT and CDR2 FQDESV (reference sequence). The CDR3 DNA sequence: TGTGCCAGCAGCTTAGCGGCGGGACTAGCGGGAGCTGAGCAGTTCTTC. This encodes CASSLAAGLAGAEQFF.

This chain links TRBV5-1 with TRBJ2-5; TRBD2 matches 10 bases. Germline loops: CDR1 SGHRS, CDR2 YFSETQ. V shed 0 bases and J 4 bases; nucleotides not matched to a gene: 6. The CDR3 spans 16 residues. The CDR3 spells CASSLGLAGHRETQYF. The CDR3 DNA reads TGCGCCAGCAGCTTGGGACTAGCGGGCCACCGAGAGACCCAGTACTTC.

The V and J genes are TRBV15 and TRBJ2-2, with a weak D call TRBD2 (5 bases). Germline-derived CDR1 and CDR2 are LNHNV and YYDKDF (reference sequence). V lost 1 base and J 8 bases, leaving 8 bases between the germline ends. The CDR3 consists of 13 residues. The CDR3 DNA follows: TGTGCCACCAGCAGAGCGGGGTTTGGGGAGCTGTTTTTT. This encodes CATSRAGFGELFF.

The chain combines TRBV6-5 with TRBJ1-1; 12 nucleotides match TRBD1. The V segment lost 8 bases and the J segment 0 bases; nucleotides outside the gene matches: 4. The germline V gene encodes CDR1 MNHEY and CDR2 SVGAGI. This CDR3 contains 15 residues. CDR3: CASLGTGGLNTEAFF. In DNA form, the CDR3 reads TGTGCCAGCCTAGGGACAGGGGGCTTGAACACTGAAGCTTTCTTT.

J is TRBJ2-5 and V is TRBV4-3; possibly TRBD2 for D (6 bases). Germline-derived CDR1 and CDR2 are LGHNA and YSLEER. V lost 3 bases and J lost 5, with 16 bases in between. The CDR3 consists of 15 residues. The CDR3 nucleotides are TGCGCCAGCAGCCAGGATACCGGGAGAGGGGAGACCCAGTACTTC. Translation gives CASSQDTGRGETQYF.

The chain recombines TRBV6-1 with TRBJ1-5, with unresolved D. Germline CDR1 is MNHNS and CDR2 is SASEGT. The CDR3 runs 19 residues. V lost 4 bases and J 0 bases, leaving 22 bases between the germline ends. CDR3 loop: CASSARLIQQLTSNQPQHF. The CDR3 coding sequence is TGTGCCAGCAGTGCCCGTCTTATACAGCAATTAACTAGCAATCAGCCCCAGCATTTT.

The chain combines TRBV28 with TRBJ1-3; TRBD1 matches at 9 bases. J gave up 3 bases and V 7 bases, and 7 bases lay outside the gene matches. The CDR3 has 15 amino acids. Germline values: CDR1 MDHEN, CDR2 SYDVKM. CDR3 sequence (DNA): TGTGCCAGCACCTTGGAGGACAGGGGTGGAAACACCATATATTTT. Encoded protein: CASTLEDRGGNTIYF.

In DNA form, the CDR3 reads TGTGCCAGCAGCCTGGCGGGCCCTTACGAGCAGTACGTC. It specifies CASSLAGPYEQYV. This chain uses TRBV6-5 with TRBJ2-7, with D possibly matching TRBD2 (5 bases). The V and J ends lost 6 bases and 4 bases respectively, with 13 bases between them. The V gene's germline CDR1 is MNHEY and CDR2 SVGAGI. This CDR3 has 13 residues.

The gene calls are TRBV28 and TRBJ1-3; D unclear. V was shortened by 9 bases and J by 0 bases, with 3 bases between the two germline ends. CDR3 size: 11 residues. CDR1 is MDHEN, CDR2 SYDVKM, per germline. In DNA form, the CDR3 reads TGTGCCAGTGGCTCTGGAAACACCATATATTTT. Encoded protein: CASGSGNTIYF.

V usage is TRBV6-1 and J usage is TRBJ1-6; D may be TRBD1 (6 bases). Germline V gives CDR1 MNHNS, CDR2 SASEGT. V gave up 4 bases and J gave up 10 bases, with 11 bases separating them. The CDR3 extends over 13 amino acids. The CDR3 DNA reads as TGTGCCAGCAGTGCAACAGGGTTGTCACCCCTCCACTTT. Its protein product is CASSATGLSPLHF.

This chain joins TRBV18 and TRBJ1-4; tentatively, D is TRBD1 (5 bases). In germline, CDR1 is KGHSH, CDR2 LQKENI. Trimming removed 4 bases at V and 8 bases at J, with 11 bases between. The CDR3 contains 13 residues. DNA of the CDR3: TGTGCCAGCTCACTCGGACGGACAGAAAAACTGTTTTTT. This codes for CASSLGRTEKLFF.

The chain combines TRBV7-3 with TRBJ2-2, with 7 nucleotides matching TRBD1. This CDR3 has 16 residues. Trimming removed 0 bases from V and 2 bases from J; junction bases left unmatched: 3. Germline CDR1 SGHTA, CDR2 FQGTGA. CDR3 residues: CASSLTGQLNTGELFF. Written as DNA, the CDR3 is TGTGCCAGCAGCTTAACGGGACAGCTCAACACCGGGGAGCTGTTTTTT.

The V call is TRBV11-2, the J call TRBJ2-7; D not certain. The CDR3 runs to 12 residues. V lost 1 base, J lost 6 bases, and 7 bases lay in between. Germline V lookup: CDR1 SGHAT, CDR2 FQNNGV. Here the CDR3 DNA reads TGTGCCAGCAGCTTAGTTCGGTTCGAGCAGTACGTC. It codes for CASSLVRFEQYV.

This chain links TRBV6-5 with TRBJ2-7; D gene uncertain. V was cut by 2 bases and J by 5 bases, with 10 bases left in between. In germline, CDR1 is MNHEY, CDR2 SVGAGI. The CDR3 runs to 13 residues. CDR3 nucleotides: TGTGCCAGCAGTTACGATTCGACCGACGAGCAGTACTTC. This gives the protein CASSYDSTDEQYF.